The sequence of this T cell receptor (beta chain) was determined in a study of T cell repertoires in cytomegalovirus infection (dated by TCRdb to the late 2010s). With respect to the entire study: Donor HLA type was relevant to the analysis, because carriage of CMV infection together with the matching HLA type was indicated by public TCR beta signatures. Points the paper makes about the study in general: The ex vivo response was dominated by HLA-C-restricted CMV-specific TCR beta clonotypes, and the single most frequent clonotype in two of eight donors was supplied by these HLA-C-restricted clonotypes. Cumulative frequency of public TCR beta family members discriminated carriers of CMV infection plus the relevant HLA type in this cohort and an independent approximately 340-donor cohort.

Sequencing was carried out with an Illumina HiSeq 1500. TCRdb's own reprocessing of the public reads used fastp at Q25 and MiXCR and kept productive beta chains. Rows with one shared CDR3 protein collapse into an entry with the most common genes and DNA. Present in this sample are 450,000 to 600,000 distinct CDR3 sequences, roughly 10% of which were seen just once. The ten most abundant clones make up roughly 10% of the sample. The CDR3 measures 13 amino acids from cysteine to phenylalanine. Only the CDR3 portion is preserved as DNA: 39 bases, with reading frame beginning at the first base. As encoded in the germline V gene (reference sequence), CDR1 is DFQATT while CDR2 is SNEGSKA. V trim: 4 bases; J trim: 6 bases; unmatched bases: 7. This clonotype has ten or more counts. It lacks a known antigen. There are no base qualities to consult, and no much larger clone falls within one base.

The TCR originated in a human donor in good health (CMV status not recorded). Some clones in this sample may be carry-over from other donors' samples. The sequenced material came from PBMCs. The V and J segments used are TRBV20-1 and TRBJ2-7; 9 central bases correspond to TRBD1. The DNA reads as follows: TGCAGTGCTATCACAGGGGGCCAGGGCGAGCAGTACTTC. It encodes CSAITGGQGEQYF.